This is a list of T cell receptor beta chains from one sample in a study of CD8 T cells in ankylosing spondylitis. Each CDR3 protein is one row after TCRdb ran MiXCR on the 5' RACE reads. Of a few hundred thousand distinct CDR3 sequences detected, around 20% appear once; the ten largest clones hold 7.5% to 9%. Sequences were obtained from blood, either unsorted or a sorted T cell fraction (not recorded which). These receptors came from a male donor with ankylosing spondylitis or in good health (not recorded which). Both conserved end residues are part of each CDR3. D genes are given only for firm matches. Not every row has a clone size; where given, it reads once, few, many or a size class.

cdr3_nt,cdr3_aa,clone_size,v_call,j_call,d_call
TGTGCCAGCACGAGGCTGACGAACACTGAAGCTTTCTTT,CASTRLTNTEAFF,-,TRBV2,TRBJ1-1,-
TGTGCCAGCAGTTTAGGATTTAGCGGGATGGGGGATGAGCAGTTCTTC,CASSLGFSGMGDEQFF,many,TRBV27,TRBJ2-1,TRBD2
TGTGCCACCAGTGATCCCCCACAAGAGACCCAGTACTTC,CATSDPPQETQYF,few,TRBV24-1,TRBJ2-5,-
TGCGCCAGCAGCTTGTCAGGGGACATTCAGTACTTC,CASSLSGDIQYF,few,TRBV5-1,TRBJ2-4,-
TGTGCCAGCAGTACGGGGAGCAACACCGGGGAGCTGTTTTTT,CASSTGSNTGELFF,many,TRBV7-7,TRBJ2-2,-
TGTGCCAGCAGTTTTTCCCTAGCGGGGGGTTTTAATGAGCAGTTCTTC,CASSFSLAGGFNEQFF,-,TRBV28,TRBJ2-1,TRBD2
TGTGCCAGTAGCTTCGACAGGGTTCCTCAGCCCCAGCATTTT,CASSFDRVPQPQHF,few,TRBV19,TRBJ1-5,TRBD1
TGCGCCAGCAGCTTGGCCGGTTTGGAGAACACCGAAGCTTTCTTT,CASSLAGLENTEAFF,-,TRBV5-1,TRBJ1-1,-
TGTGCCAGCAGCCCCAATGTTCGAGGATTCGGGAATGAGCAGTTCTTC,CASSPNVRGFGNEQFF,-,TRBV7-3,TRBJ2-1,-
TGTGCCAGCAGCTTAGGACAGGGTGATAGCAATCAGCCCCAGCATTTT,CASSLGQGDSNQPQHF,-,TRBV7-9,TRBJ1-5,TRBD1
TGTGCCAGCAGCCCAGTGGGGGTACATGAGCAGTTCTTC,CASSPVGVHEQFF,few,TRBV11-2,TRBJ2-1,-
TGTGCCAGCAGAACAACGACAGGGGCTGCGTTCAATGAGCAGTTCTTC,CASRTTTGAAFNEQFF,many,TRBV12-3/TRBV12-4,TRBJ2-1,TRBD1
TGCAGTGCTAGGGGTGGGGGACCGAGGAACACTGAAGCTTTCTTT,CSARGGGPRNTEAFF,-,TRBV20-1,TRBJ1-1,-
TGTGCTAGTGGTTCCTGGGGGTTGGATGGCTACACCTTC,CASGSWGLDGYTF,-,TRBV12-5,TRBJ1-2,-
TGTGCCAGCAGTAAAGACAGGGACTATGAGCAGTTCTTC,CASSKDRDYEQFF,-,TRBV12-3/TRBV12-4,TRBJ2-1,-
TGCAGTGCTAGAAGACTAGCGGGCACAGATACGCAGTATTTT,CSARRLAGTDTQYF,many,TRBV20-1,TRBJ2-3,TRBD2
TGCAGTGCCACCGAGCCCCGGGACAGCCGCAATCAGCCCCAGCATTTT,CSATEPRDSRNQPQHF,-,TRBV20-1,TRBJ1-5,TRBD1
TGCGCCAGCAGCCCCACAGCGGGAGGGCCCGCTGGGCAGTTCTTC,CASSPTAGGPAGQFF,few,TRBV4-1,TRBJ2-1,TRBD2
TGTGCCAGCTTCCGGGACAGGGGTTCAGATACGCAGTATTTT,CASFRDRGSDTQYF,-,TRBV7-9,TRBJ2-3,TRBD1
TGTGCCAGCAGTTTACTGCGAGAGACCCAGTACTTC,CASSLLRETQYF,many,TRBV12-3/TRBV12-4,TRBJ2-5,-